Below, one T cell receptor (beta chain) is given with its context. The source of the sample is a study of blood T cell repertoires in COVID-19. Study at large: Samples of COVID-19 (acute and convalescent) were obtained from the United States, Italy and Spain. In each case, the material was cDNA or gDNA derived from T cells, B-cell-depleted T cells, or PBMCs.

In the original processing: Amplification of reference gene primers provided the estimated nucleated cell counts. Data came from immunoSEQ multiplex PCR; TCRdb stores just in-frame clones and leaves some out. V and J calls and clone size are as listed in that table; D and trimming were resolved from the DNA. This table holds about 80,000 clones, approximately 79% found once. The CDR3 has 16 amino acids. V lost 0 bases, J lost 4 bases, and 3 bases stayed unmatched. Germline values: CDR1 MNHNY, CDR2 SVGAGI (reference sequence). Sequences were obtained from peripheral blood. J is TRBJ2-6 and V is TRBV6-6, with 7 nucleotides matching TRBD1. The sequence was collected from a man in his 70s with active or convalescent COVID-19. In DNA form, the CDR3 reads TGTGCCAGCAGTTACTCGACAGGGTCCGGGGCCAACGTCCTGACTTTC. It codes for CASSYSTGSGANVLTF.